These 24 T cell receptor beta chains share one sample of origin, sequenced in a study of cytomegalovirus exposure and HLA in healthy donors. The method was immunoSEQ multiplex PCR; TCRdb's version includes in-frame clones alone and lacks a portion of them. The profile shows some 210,000 clones, around 90% of them singletons. What was sequenced was PBMCs. These receptors were obtained from a woman aged 18-29 years in good health and CMV-seropositive.

This chain uses TRBV6-5 with TRBJ2-1, with 10 positions matching TRBD2. The V and J ends lost 6 bases and 4 bases, in that order; junction bases with no gene match: 3. The CDR3 extends over 14 amino acids. Per the germline V gene, CDR1 is MNHEY and CDR2 is SVGAGI. The CDR3 DNA reads as TGTGCCAGCAGGGGGACTAGCGAGTACAATGAGCAGTTCTTC. Translation gives CASRGTSEYNEQFF.

The chain recombines TRBV28 with TRBJ1-2; weak D call: TRBD1 (5 bases). Looked up from germline, CDR1 is MDHEN and CDR2 is SYDVKM. Trimming cost V 2 bases and J 2 bases, with 18 bases left between them. The CDR3 is made up of 17 amino acids. Here the CDR3 DNA reads TGTGCCAGCAGTTTAGGCATTGCGGGGCCGAGAAACTATGGCTACACCTTC. Encoded protein: CASSLGIAGPRNYGYTF.

The CDR3: CASSGTGGLTSGSPSSYNEQFF. CDR3 DNA sequence: TGTGCCAGCAGCGGAACCGGCGGACTTACTAGCGGGAGTCCCAGCTCCTACAATGAGCAGTTCTTC. This chain links TRBV9 with TRBJ2-1, with 11 positions matching TRBD2. After removal of 3 bases from V and 0 bases from J, the junction contained 20 bases not matched to a gene. The CDR3 is made up of 22 amino acids. Germline V gene lookup returns CDR1 SGDLS and CDR2 YYNGEE. Variable domain in full (rest from reference TRBV9 and TRBJ2-1): DSGVTQTPKHLITATGQRVTLRCSPRSGDLSVYWYQQSLDQGLQFLIQYYNGEERAKGNILERFSAQQFPDLHSELNLSSLELGDSALYFCASSGTGGLTSGSPSSYNEQFFGPGTRLTVL.

V gene TRBV6-5 combines with J gene TRBJ1-1; D is possibly TRBD1 (5 bases). Germline V lookup: CDR1 MNHEY, CDR2 SVGAGI. CDR3 length equals 11 residues. V was shortened by 4 bases and J by 7 bases, with 7 bases between the two germline ends. The CDR3 DNA sequence: TGTGCCAGCAGTTTGCAGGGTGAAGCTTTCTTT. It translates to CASSLQGEAFF.

The chain uses TRBV15 and TRBJ2-7; 7 bases align to TRBD1. J was trimmed by 5 bases and V by 7 bases; bases with no gene match: 14. CDR1 and CDR2 from the germline V gene are LNHNV and YYDKDF (reference sequence). The CDR3 loop spans 15 amino acids. This CDR3 reads CATTTGEQGWDEQYF. CDR3 nucleotides: TGTGCCACCACTACAGGGGAACAGGGGTGGGACGAGCAGTACTTC.

This chain uses TRBV7-9 with TRBJ2-7, with TRBD2 matching over 7 bases. The CDR3 covers 14 residues. Germline values: CDR1 SEHNR, CDR2 FQNEAQ (reference sequence). The V and J ends lost 4 bases and 4 bases, in that order; junction bases with no gene match: 7. The CDR3 DNA is TGTGCCAGCAGCTCAAGCGGGACCTATTACGAGCAGTACTTC. Encoded protein: CASSSSGTYYEQYF.

The chain links TRBV19 to TRBJ1-1, with TRBD1 matching over 9 bases. The CDR3 runs to 15 residues. With V trimmed by 4 bases and J by 2 bases, 5 bases remained unmatched. CDR1 LNHDA and CDR2 SQIVND come from the germline V gene (reference sequence). The DNA for the CDR3 is TGTGCCAGTAGTACGTGGACAGGGGCAAACACTGAAGCTTTCTTT. Translating gives CASSTWTGANTEAFF.

V is TRBV5-1 and J is TRBJ1-2; D unclear. The germline V gene encodes CDR1 SGHRS and CDR2 YFSETQ. The V gene lost 2 bases and the J gene lost 3 bases, with 8 bases spanning the gap. The CDR3 is 13 amino acids. CDR3 bases: TGCGCCAGCAGCTTACCCGGTGACTATGGCTACACCTTC. Amino acid sequence: CASSLPGDYGYTF.

This rearrangement joins TRBV15 to TRBJ1-1; D perhaps matches TRBD1 (5 bases). The CDR3 is made up of 15 amino acids. V lost 2 bases and J lost 0, with 10 bases in between. The germline CDR1 and CDR2 sequences are LNHNV and YYDKDF (reference sequence). Here the CDR3 reads CATSRPTAMNTEAFF. CDR3 nucleotides: TGTGCCACCAGCAGACCGACAGCGATGAACACTGAAGCTTTCTTT.

The rearrangement joins TRBV28 to TRBJ1-1, with D unclear. Between the trimmed V and J ends, which lost 3 bases and 0 bases, there was a span of 11 bases. Germline V gene lookup returns CDR1 MDHEN and CDR2 SYDVKM. There are 15 residues in the CDR3. CDR3 amino acids: CASSFPSLMNTEAFF. For the CDR3, the DNA is TGTGCCAGCAGTTTCCCGAGCTTGATGAACACTGAAGCTTTCTTT.

The V call is TRBV27, the J call TRBJ1-1, with TRBD1 identical over 8 bases. The germline gives CDR1 MNHEY, CDR2 SMNVEV (reference sequence). Trimming removed 3 bases from V and 1 base from J; junction bases left unmatched: 10. CDR3 length: 17 amino acids. Here the CDR3 reads CASSLPPLQGANTEAFF. The CDR3 DNA reads as TGTGCCAGCAGTTTGCCCCCCCTCCAGGGGGCGAACACTGAAGCTTTCTTT.

This rearrangement joins TRBV7-9 to TRBJ2-1; 10 bases agree with TRBD2. Germline-derived CDR1 and CDR2 are SEHNR and FQNEAQ (reference sequence). V lost 5 bases and J lost 5; bases outside the gene matches: 12. CDR3 length: 17 amino acids. DNA for the CDR3: TGTGCCAGCAGCCCTCTCGGAGCGGGAGGGTTTGACAATGAGCAGTTCTTC. This codes for CASSPLGAGGFDNEQFF.

The chain combines TRBV6-5 with TRBJ2-1; 7 bases are a match to TRBD2. Germline V CDR1 and CDR2: MNHEY, SVGAGI. This CDR3 has 15 amino acids. Trimming cost V 7 bases and J 5 bases; bases outside gene matches: 11. CDR3 bases: TGTGCCAGCATCCCCCCTGGAGGGAGGGACAATGAGCAGTTCTTC. Translating gives CASIPPGGRDNEQFF.

This chain connects TRBV6-1 to TRBJ2-2, with 9 bases that match TRBD1. The CDR3 loop spans 15 amino acids. CDR1 is MNHNS and CDR2 is SASEGT in the germline V gene. V was clipped by 5 bases and J by 5 bases; unmatched bases: 6. DNA of the CDR3: TGTGCCAGCAGTCCCAGGACAGGGGAGACCGGGGAGCTGTTTTTT. Its protein is CASSPRTGETGELFF.

The V and J genes are TRBV5-6 and TRBJ2-1; 9 bases are shared with TRBD2. Per the germline V gene, CDR1 is SGHDT and CDR2 is YYEEEE. After removal of 4 bases from V and 3 bases from J, the junction contained 8 bases not matched to a gene. CDR3 length equals 16 residues. The CDR3 loop reads CASSDPLAGSYNEQFF. Written as DNA, the CDR3 is TGTGCCAGCAGCGACCCTCTAGCGGGAAGCTACAATGAGCAGTTCTTC.

This clone was recorded only once. V gene TRBV6-4 combines with J gene TRBJ2-1; 10 bases align to TRBD1. From germline, CDR1 is MRHNA and CDR2 SNTAGT. The CDR3 is 13 amino acids. V lost 10 bases, J lost 8 bases, and 8 bases stayed unmatched. CDR3 in DNA: TGTGCCACCCCCGGGACAGGGGACCATGAGCAGTTCTTC. Translated, it gives CATPGTGDHEQFF.

The V call is TRBV7-7, the J call TRBJ2-7, with 7 positions matching TRBD2. The junction had 6 bases not matched to a gene; V was cut back by 5 bases and J by 2 bases. There are 14 residues in the CDR3. Germline V CDR1 and CDR2: SSHAT, FNYEAQ (reference sequence). The CDR3 sequence: CASSPRGSAYEQYF. CDR3 nucleotides: TGTGCCAGCAGCCCACGCGGGAGCGCCTACGAGCAGTACTTC.

The rearrangement joins TRBV4-1 to TRBJ2-2; 12 bases are shared with TRBD2. Germline V gives CDR1 MGHRA, CDR2 YSYEKL. CDR3 length: 16 amino acids. The V gene end was trimmed by 3 bases and the J gene end by 5 bases; junction bases not matched to a gene: 4. The CDR3 nucleotides read TGCGCCAGCAGCCAGACACTAGCGGGAGGTACCGGGGAGCTGTTTTTT. This translates into CASSQTLAGGTGELFF.

The sample holds a few counts of this clone. This chain joins TRBV5-1 and TRBJ1-2, with TRBD1 identical over 10 bases. This CDR3 is built from 15 residues. The germline V gene has CDR1 SGHRS and CDR2 YFSETQ. With 3 bases clipped from V and 1 base from J, the junction kept 3 bases outside the gene matches. CDR3 protein: CASSWGQGINYGYTF. CDR3 bases: TGCGCCAGCAGCTGGGGACAGGGGATTAACTATGGCTACACCTTC.

CDR3 in DNA: TGTGCCAGCAGTCCCCTAGGGGGTTTTGTGGGACAGGGAAACTACGAGCAGTACTTC. Translated: CASSPLGGFVGQGNYEQYF. The V and J genes are TRBV28 and TRBJ2-7; 9 nucleotides line up with TRBD1. CDR1 is MDHEN, CDR2 SYDVKM, per germline. The J segment lost 3 bases and the V segment lost 5 bases, leaving 20 bases of the junction unmatched. This CDR3 contains 19 residues.

The chain is built from TRBV30 and TRBJ2-1, with D perhaps matching TRBD1 (5 bases). Trimming removed 5 bases at V and 6 bases at J, with 11 bases between. The CDR3 totals 12 residues. Germline CDR1 GTSNPN, CDR2 SVGIG (reference sequence). CDR3 nucleotide sequence: TGTGCCTGGGGGGCGCACTCCAATGAGCAGTTCTTC. Protein product: CAWGAHSNEQFF.

The chain is built from TRBV18 and TRBJ2-7; 9 bases agree with TRBD1. Germline values: CDR1 KGHSH, CDR2 LQKENI. Trimming cost V 5 bases and J 6 bases; bases outside gene matches: 23. The CDR3 spans 19 residues. The CDR3: CASSATLPYLRDRVVEQYF. CDR3 DNA sequence: TGTGCCAGCTCAGCGACCCTCCCCTACTTACGGGACAGGGTGGTCGAGCAGTACTTC.

The rearrangement links TRBV18 to TRBJ2-7; D is perhaps TRBD1 (5 bases). The CDR3 totals 13 residues. Deletions cut 6 bases from V and 6 bases from J, with 15 bases between. The germline V gene has CDR1 KGHSH and CDR2 LQKENI. CDR3 amino acids: CASSLSQGSEQYF. Written as DNA, the CDR3 is TGTGCCAGCTCGCTATCCCAGGGTTCCGAGCAGTACTTC.

This rearrangement joins TRBV28 to TRBJ1-2; D may be TRBD1 (5 bases). CDR3 size: 13 residues. V was shortened by 4 bases and J by 2 bases, with 8 bases between the two germline ends. CDR1 is MDHEN, CDR2 SYDVKM, per germline. The CDR3 region is CASSWGENYGYTF. The CDR3 DNA is TGTGCCAGCAGTTGGGGGGAGAACTATGGCTACACCTTC.